Listed here are 7 T cell receptor beta chains from one sample, sequenced in a study of blood T cell repertoires in COVID-19. Sequenced by immunoSEQ multiplex PCR; TCRdb stores in-frame clones only, minus some. The table has roughly 220,000 clones, around three quarters seen once. The sequenced sample consisted of peripheral blood. The receptors come from a woman in her 70s with acute or convalescent COVID-19.

The chain uses TRBV15 and TRBJ2-1, with 14 bases matching TRBD2. This CDR3 has 17 amino acids. With V trimmed by 2 bases and J by 5 bases, 5 bases remained unmatched. From germline, CDR1 is LNHNV and CDR2 YYDKDF (reference sequence). CDR3 coding DNA: TGTGCCACCAGCAGACGCGGGACTAGCGGGAGAAACAATGAGCAGTTCTTC. It translates to CATSRRGTSGRNNEQFF.

A remark on this clone: At one end, the junction sequence differs from germline, possibly due to a read error. This chain's CDR3 is CASSVVGTGGYDSPLHF. CDR3 bases: TGTGCCAGCAGCGTAGTAGGGACAGGGGGCTATGATTCACCCCTCCACTTT. V gene TRBV9 combines with J gene TRBJ1-6, with TRBD1 matching 12 bases. Germline lookup yields CDR1 SGDLS and CDR2 YYNGEE. This CDR3 spans 17 amino acids. The full variable domain, rest sourced from reference TRBV9 and TRBJ1-6, is DSGVTQTPKHLITATGQRVTLRCSPRSGDLSVYWYQQSLDQGLQFLIQYYNGEERAKGNILERFSAQQFPDLHSELNLSSLELGDSALYFCASSVVGTGGYDSPLHFGNGTRLTVT.

This clone was picked up a small number of times. The genes are TRBV5-4 and TRBJ1-3; D is unclear. Germline CDR1 is SGHNT and CDR2 is YYREEE (reference sequence). The germline V and J ends were trimmed by 2 bases and 4 bases, with 7 bases remaining between them. This CDR3 is 13 amino acids long. CDR3 coding DNA: TGTGCCAGCAGCTTACCCCAGGGAAACACCATATATTTT. It specifies CASSLPQGNTIYF.

The gene calls are TRBV24-1 and TRBJ2-1; 14 bases are shared with TRBD2. V was pared by 5 bases and J by 2 bases, with 7 bases of the junction left unmatched. CDR1 is KGHDR, CDR2 SFDVKD, per germline. This CDR3 is built from 18 residues. CDR3: CATSGGLAGEKTYNEQFF. CDR3 bases: TGTGCCACCAGTGGGGGACTAGCGGGAGAGAAAACCTACAATGAGCAGTTCTTC.

The genes are TRBV5-4 and TRBJ1-1; possible D gene TRBD1, 6 bases. The V gene's germline CDR1 is SGHNT and CDR2 YYREEE (reference sequence). The CDR3 sequence is 15 residues long. Deletions cut 0 bases from V and 4 bases from J, with 13 bases between. The CDR3 protein is CASSLGQAGVTEAFF. DNA for the CDR3: TGTGCCAGCAGCTTGGGACAGGCAGGCGTCACTGAAGCTTTCTTT.

The chain uses TRBV21-1 and TRBJ1-2; the D call in the table, TRBD1, was not verified against the DNA. TRBV21-1 is annotated as a pseudogene. The CDR3 is 12 residues long. The chain's CDR3 is CASTTGSTGYTF. The CDR3 coding sequence is TGTGCCAGCACCACAGGGTCTACTGGCTACACCTTC.

This clone showed up just once. The chain employs TRBV11-2 and TRBJ2-7; 7 bases align to TRBD1. J lost 5 bases, V lost 1 base, and 17 bases had no gene match. The CDR3 contains 18 residues. Germline V gene data show CDR1 as SGHAT and CDR2 as FQNNGV. Here the CDR3 reads CASSLGGPNRGSWHEQYF. The CDR3 nucleotides read TGTGCCAGCAGCTTAGGTGGCCCTAACAGGGGAAGCTGGCACGAGCAGTACTTC.